These 2 T cell receptor beta chains share one sample of origin, sequenced in a study of CD8 T cells in Susac syndrome. With random hexamers, reverse transcription was performed on about 0.45 to 1 ug of RNA. TCRdb processed the immunoSEQ multiplex PCR reads anew with MiXCR; each CDR3 protein has one entry. The table records 95,000 to 150,000 distinct CDR3 sequences, 95% to 96% of them present only once. Sequencing was carried out using CD4+ T cells from PBMCs. The source of these receptors is a human donor with Susac syndrome.

The gene calls are TRBV29-1 and TRBJ1-3, with 7 nucleotides matching TRBD1. Looked up from germline, CDR1 is SQVTM and CDR2 is ANQGSEA. The CDR3 totals 12 residues. Trimming took 6 bases from V and 10 from J; bases not matched to a gene: 9. Here the CDR3 DNA reads TGCAGCGTGGAGACAGGGAGTACAACCATATATTTT. Translated, it gives CSVETGSTTIYF. The full variable domain, rest sourced from reference TRBV29-1 and TRBJ1-3, is SAVISQKPSRDICQRGTSLTIQCQVDSQVTMMFWYRQQPGQSLTLIATANQGSEATYESGFVIDKFPISRPNLTFSTLTVSNMSPEDSSIYLCSVETGSTTIYFGEGSWLTVV.

This clonotype was counted a single time. J is TRBJ2-6 and V is TRBV12-3 or TRBV12-4, with a tentative D call TRBD1 (6 bases). The CDR3 extends over 16 amino acids. V lost 5 bases and J 4 bases, leaving 15 bases between the germline ends. The CDR3 DNA follows: TGTGCCAGCAGTCCCCGGACAGTCTCCGGGGCCAACGTCCTGACTTTC. Protein sequence: CASSPRTVSGANVLTF.